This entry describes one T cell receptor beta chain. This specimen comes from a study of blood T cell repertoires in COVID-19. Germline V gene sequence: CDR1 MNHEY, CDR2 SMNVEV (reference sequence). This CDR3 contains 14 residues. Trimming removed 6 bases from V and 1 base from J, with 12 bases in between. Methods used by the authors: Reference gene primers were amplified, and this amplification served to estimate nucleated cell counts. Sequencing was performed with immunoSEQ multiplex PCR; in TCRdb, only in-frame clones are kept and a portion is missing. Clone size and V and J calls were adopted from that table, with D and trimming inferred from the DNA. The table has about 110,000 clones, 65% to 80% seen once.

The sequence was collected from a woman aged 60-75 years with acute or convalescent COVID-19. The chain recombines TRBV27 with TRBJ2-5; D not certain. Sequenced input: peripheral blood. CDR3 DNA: TGTGCCAGCAGAAAACATGGTCGCCAAGAGACCCAGTACTTC. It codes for CASRKHGRQETQYF.